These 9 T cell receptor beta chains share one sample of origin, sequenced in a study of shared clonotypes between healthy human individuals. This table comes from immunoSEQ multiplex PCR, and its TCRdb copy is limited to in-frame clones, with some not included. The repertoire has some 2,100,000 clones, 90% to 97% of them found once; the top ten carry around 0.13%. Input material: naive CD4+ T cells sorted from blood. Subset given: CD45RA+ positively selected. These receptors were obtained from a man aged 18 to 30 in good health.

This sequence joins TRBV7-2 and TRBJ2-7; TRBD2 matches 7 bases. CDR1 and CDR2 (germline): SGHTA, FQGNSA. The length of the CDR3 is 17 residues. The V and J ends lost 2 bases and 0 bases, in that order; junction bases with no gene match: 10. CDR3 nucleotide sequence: TGTGCCAGCAGCTTACCAAGGAGCGGGGTCCTCTCCTACGAGCAGTACTTC. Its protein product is CASSLPRSGVLSYEQYF.

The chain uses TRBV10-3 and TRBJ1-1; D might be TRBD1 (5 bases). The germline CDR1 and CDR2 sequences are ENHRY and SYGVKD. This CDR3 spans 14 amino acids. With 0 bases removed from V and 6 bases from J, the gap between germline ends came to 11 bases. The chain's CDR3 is CAISESGGGAEAFF. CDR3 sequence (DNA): TGTGCCATCAGTGAGTCGGGGGGTGGCGCTGAAGCTTTCTTT.

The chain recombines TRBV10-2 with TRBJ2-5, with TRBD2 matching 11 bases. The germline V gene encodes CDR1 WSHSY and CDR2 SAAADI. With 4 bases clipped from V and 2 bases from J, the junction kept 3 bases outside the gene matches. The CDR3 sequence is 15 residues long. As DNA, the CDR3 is TGCGCCAGCAGTGTTACTAGCGGGGGACAAGAGACCCAGTACTTC. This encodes CASSVTSGGQETQYF.

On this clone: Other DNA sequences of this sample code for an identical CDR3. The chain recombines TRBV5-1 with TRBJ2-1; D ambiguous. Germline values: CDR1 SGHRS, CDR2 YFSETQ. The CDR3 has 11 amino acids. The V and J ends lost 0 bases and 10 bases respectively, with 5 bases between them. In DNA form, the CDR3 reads TGCGCCAGCAGCTTGGGGCCAGAGCAGTTCTTC. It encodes CASSLGPEQFF.

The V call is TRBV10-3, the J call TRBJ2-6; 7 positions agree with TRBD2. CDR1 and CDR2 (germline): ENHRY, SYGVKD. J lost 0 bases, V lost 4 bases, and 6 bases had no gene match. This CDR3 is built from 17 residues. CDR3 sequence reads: CAISVGLVPSGANVLTF. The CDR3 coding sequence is TGTGCCATCAGTGTAGGACTAGTTCCCTCTGGGGCCAACGTCCTGACTTTC.

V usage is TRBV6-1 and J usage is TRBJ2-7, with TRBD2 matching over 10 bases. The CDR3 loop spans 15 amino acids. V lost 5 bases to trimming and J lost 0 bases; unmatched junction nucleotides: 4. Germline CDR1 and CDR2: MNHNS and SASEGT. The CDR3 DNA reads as TGTGCCAGCAGTTTTAGCGGGGGGCTCTCCTACGAGCAGTACTTC. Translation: CASSFSGGLSYEQYF.

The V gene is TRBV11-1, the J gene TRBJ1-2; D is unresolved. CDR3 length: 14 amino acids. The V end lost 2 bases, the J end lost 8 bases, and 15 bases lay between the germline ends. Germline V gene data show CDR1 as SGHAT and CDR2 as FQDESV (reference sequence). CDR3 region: CASSLKRGDRGYTF. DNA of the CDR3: TGTGCCAGCAGCTTAAAGCGTGGGGATCGGGGCTACACCTTC.

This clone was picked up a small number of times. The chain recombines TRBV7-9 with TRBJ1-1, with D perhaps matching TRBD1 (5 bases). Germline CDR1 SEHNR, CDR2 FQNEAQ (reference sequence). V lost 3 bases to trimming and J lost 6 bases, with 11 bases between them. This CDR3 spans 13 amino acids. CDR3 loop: CASSFGGGSEAFF. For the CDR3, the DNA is TGTGCCAGCAGCTTCGGGGGTGGATCTGAAGCTTTCTTT.

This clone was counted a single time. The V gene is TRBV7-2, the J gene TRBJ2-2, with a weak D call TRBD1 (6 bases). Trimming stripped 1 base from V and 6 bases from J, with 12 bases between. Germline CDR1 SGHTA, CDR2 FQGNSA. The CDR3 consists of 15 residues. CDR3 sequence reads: CASSLGTANAGELFF. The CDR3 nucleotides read TGTGCCAGCAGCTTAGGGACAGCCAACGCCGGGGAGCTGTTTTTT.